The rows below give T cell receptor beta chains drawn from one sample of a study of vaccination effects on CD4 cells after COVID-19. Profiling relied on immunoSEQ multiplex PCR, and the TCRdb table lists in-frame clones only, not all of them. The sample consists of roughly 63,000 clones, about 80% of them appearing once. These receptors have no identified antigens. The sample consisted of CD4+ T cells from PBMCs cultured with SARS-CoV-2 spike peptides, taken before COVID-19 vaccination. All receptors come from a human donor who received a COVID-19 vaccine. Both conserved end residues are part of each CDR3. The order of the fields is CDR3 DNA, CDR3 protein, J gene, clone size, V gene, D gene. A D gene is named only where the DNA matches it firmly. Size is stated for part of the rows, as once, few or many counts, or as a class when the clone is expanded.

CDR3nt: TGCGCCAGCAGCTTGAGGCGGGGGGATCACAATGAGCAGTTCTTC; CDR3aa: CASSLRRGDHNEQFF; j_gene: TRBJ2-1; abundance: .; v_gene: TRBV5-1; d_gene: TRBD2
CDR3nt: TGTGCCAGCAGCCCCCCTTATTTGCGGGATACGCAGTATTTT; CDR3aa: CASSPPYLRDTQYF; j_gene: TRBJ2-3; abundance: .; v_gene: TRBV28; d_gene: .
CDR3nt: TGTGCCAGCAGCTTAGTTAGCGGGGTGGGCCGGATGGGAGATACGCAGTATTTT; CDR3aa: CASSLVSGVGRMGDTQYF; j_gene: TRBJ2-3; abundance: .; v_gene: TRBV7-2; d_gene: TRBD2
CDR3nt: TGTGCCAGCAGGGACCGGCAGGGGGCAGGGGAGACCCAGTACTTC; CDR3aa: CASRDRQGAGETQYF; j_gene: TRBJ2-5; abundance: once; v_gene: TRBV6-5; d_gene: TRBD1
CDR3nt: TGCGCCAGCAGCCCCGGCCCCGGAGGGACAGAAGATGGCTACACCTTC; CDR3aa: CASSPGPGGTEDGYTF; j_gene: TRBJ1-2; abundance: few; v_gene: TRBV5-1; d_gene: TRBD1
CDR3nt: TGTGCCAGCAGCCCGGTAGGGGGGGCCCGGTACAATGAGCAGTTCTTC; CDR3aa: CASSPVGGARYNEQFF; j_gene: TRBJ2-1; abundance: once; v_gene: TRBV11-2; d_gene: .
CDR3nt: TGTGCCACCAGTGATTTCAACTATGGCTACACCTTC; CDR3aa: CATSDFNYGYTF; j_gene: TRBJ1-2; abundance: .; v_gene: TRBV24-1; d_gene: .
CDR3nt: TGTGCCAGCATTCCCGACAGGGCAAACTATGGCTACACCTTC; CDR3aa: CASIPDRANYGYTF; j_gene: TRBJ1-2; abundance: .; v_gene: TRBV6-5; d_gene: TRBD1
CDR3nt: TGCGCCAGCGGGCTCGCGGGGACAGGGTACAATGAGCAGTTCTTC; CDR3aa: CASGLAGTGYNEQFF; j_gene: TRBJ2-1; abundance: .; v_gene: TRBV5-1; d_gene: TRBD1
CDR3nt: TGTGCCAGCAGCTCGGGCAGGCAAGAGACCCAGTACTTC; CDR3aa: CASSSGRQETQYF; j_gene: TRBJ2-5; abundance: .; v_gene: TRBV5-6; d_gene: .
CDR3nt: TGTGCCAGCCGTTTGGCAGATACGCAGTATTTT; CDR3aa: CASRLADTQYF; j_gene: TRBJ2-3; abundance: .; v_gene: TRBV2; d_gene: .
CDR3nt: TGTGCCAGCAGCTTAGACTTCAGGGATGGGACCGGGGAGCTGTTTTTT; CDR3aa: CASSLDFRDGTGELFF; j_gene: TRBJ2-2; abundance: .; v_gene: TRBV11-3; d_gene: .
CDR3nt: TGTGCCAGCAGTTACTCGTGGAGAGACACTGAAGCTTTCTTT; CDR3aa: CASSYSWRDTEAFF; j_gene: TRBJ1-1; abundance: .; v_gene: TRBV6-2/TRBV6-3; d_gene: .
CDR3nt: TGTGCCAGCAGCGTTCATACCGGGGCCTCAAGCTCACCCCTCCACTTT; CDR3aa: CASSVHTGASSSPLHF; j_gene: TRBJ1-6; abundance: .; v_gene: TRBV3-1/TRBV3-2; d_gene: .
CDR3nt: TGTGCCAGCCGATTGGGGGAGACTGAAGCTTTCTTT; CDR3aa: CASRLGETEAFF; j_gene: TRBJ1-1; abundance: .; v_gene: TRBV27; d_gene: .
CDR3nt: TGTGCTAGTGGAAGGGGGAGTTTCACTGAAGCTTTCTTT; CDR3aa: CASGRGSFTEAFF; j_gene: TRBJ1-1; abundance: few; v_gene: TRBV12-5; d_gene: .
CDR3nt: TGTGCCAGCAGTGACTCGGGCGGGGAACCCTACAATGAGCAGTTCTTC; CDR3aa: CASSDSGGEPYNEQFF; j_gene: TRBJ2-1; abundance: few; v_gene: TRBV6-4; d_gene: .
CDR3nt: TGTGCCAGTAGTCTTGACAGGGACGCTCATACGCAGTATTTT; CDR3aa: CASSLDRDAHTQYF; j_gene: TRBJ2-3; abundance: .; v_gene: TRBV19; d_gene: TRBD1
CDR3nt: TGTGCCAGTAGATGGGGCAGGGAAGAGCAAAACATTCAGTACTTC; CDR3aa: CASRWGREEQNIQYF; j_gene: TRBJ2-4; abundance: .; v_gene: TRBV19; d_gene: .
CDR3nt: TGTGCCAGCAGCCAAAACAGGGTAACCTACAATGAGCAGTTCTTC; CDR3aa: CASSQNRVTYNEQFF; j_gene: TRBJ2-1; abundance: .; v_gene: TRBV6-2/TRBV6-3; d_gene: .
CDR3nt: TGCGCCAGCAGCTTGGGCCCGACAGGGGCTAATGAAAAACTGTTTTTT; CDR3aa: CASSLGPTGANEKLFF; j_gene: TRBJ1-4; abundance: .; v_gene: TRBV5-1; d_gene: TRBD1
CDR3nt: TGTGCCACCAGTGATGGGGACAGGGGTCAGCCCCAGCATTTT; CDR3aa: CATSDGDRGQPQHF; j_gene: TRBJ1-5; abundance: .; v_gene: TRBV24-1; d_gene: TRBD1
CDR3nt: TGTGCCAGCGGGGACTGGGCTTACAATGAGCAGTTCTTC; CDR3aa: CASGDWAYNEQFF; j_gene: TRBJ2-1; abundance: .; v_gene: TRBV2; d_gene: .
CDR3nt: TGTGCCACCCTAAGTCGGGAGCGGCGTGGTGAGCAGTTCTTC; CDR3aa: CATLSRERRGEQFF; j_gene: TRBJ2-1; abundance: .; v_gene: TRBV6-5; d_gene: .
CDR3nt: TGTGCCAGCAGCCAAGAAGGGCTAGCGGGGGGAGAAGAGATCCAGTACTTC; CDR3aa: CASSQEGLAGGEEIQYF; j_gene: TRBJ2-5; abundance: .; v_gene: TRBV4-2; d_gene: TRBD2
CDR3nt: TGTGCCAGCAGGACGTCAACTAATGAAAAACTGTTTTTT; CDR3aa: CASRTSTNEKLFF; j_gene: TRBJ1-4; abundance: .; v_gene: TRBV19; d_gene: .
CDR3nt: TGTGCCAGCAGTAGGACAGGAGGTAGCACAGATACGCAGTATTTT; CDR3aa: CASSRTGGSTDTQYF; j_gene: TRBJ2-3; abundance: .; v_gene: TRBV6-5; d_gene: TRBD1
CDR3nt: TGTGCCAGTGAGCGAGGGGGGCTTACCCAGCCCCAGCATTTT; CDR3aa: CASERGGLTQPQHF; j_gene: TRBJ1-5; abundance: .; v_gene: TRBV19; d_gene: .
CDR3nt: TGTGCCAGCAGCTTGGATTCTAATTCACCCCTCCACTTT; CDR3aa: CASSLDSNSPLHF; j_gene: TRBJ1-6; abundance: few; v_gene: TRBV5-4; d_gene: .
CDR3nt: TGCGCCAGCAGCTTGGCGGGGGGCGTGGGGAATTCACCCCTCCACTTT; CDR3aa: CASSLAGGVGNSPLHF; j_gene: TRBJ1-6; abundance: .; v_gene: TRBV5-1; d_gene: .
CDR3nt: TGTGCCAGCAGCCTGGGACAGGGGATTAGAACTGAAGCTTTCTTT; CDR3aa: CASSLGQGIRTEAFF; j_gene: TRBJ1-1; abundance: .; v_gene: TRBV5-4; d_gene: TRBD1
CDR3nt: TGTGCCAGTAGTATAGGGCCGGGACGGACTAGCAATCAGCCCCAGCATTTT; CDR3aa: CASSIGPGRTSNQPQHF; j_gene: TRBJ1-5; abundance: .; v_gene: TRBV19; d_gene: .
CDR3nt: TGCGCCAGCAGCCTGGGTCCGGGTGGCACAGATACGCAGTATTTT; CDR3aa: CASSLGPGGTDTQYF; j_gene: TRBJ2-3; abundance: .; v_gene: TRBV5-1; d_gene: .
CDR3nt: TGCGCCAGCAGCGAGGTCAGGGGGAGTAGCTATGGCTACACCTTC; CDR3aa: CASSEVRGSSYGYTF; j_gene: TRBJ1-2; abundance: .; v_gene: TRBV5-1; d_gene: TRBD1
CDR3nt: TGTGCCAGCAGCCCGGACAGGGGAAGCAATCAGCCCCAGCATTTT; CDR3aa: CASSPDRGSNQPQHF; j_gene: TRBJ1-5; abundance: .; v_gene: TRBV3-1/TRBV3-2; d_gene: TRBD1
CDR3nt: TGTGCCAGCAGCCAAGACAGGGTTGCTGGCTACACCTTC; CDR3aa: CASSQDRVAGYTF; j_gene: TRBJ1-2; abundance: .; v_gene: TRBV12-3/TRBV12-4; d_gene: TRBD1
CDR3nt: TGTGCCAGCTCACCTGGACAGGGGAAAGAGACCCAGTACTTC; CDR3aa: CASSPGQGKETQYF; j_gene: TRBJ2-5; abundance: .; v_gene: TRBV18; d_gene: TRBD1
CDR3nt: TGCAGTGCTAGTTTAAATCTTGACTCGGACATTCAGTACTTC; CDR3aa: CSASLNLDSDIQYF; j_gene: TRBJ2-4; abundance: .; v_gene: TRBV20-1; d_gene: .
CDR3nt: TGCGCCAGCAGCCAAACACAGGGTAGCAATCAGCCCCAGCATTTT; CDR3aa: CASSQTQGSNQPQHF; j_gene: TRBJ1-5; abundance: .; v_gene: TRBV4-1; d_gene: .
CDR3nt: TGTGCCAGCAGCTTAGCGGGGGGACAGTCCTCCGGGCCCCAGCATTTT; CDR3aa: CASSLAGGQSSGPQHF; j_gene: TRBJ1-5; abundance: few; v_gene: TRBV7-9; d_gene: TRBD1
CDR3nt: TGTGCCAGCAGTGAGGGGAGCTCCTATAATTCACCCCTCCACTTT; CDR3aa: CASSEGSSYNSPLHF; j_gene: TRBJ1-6; abundance: .; v_gene: TRBV6-6; d_gene: .
CDR3nt: TGTGCCACCAGTAGGACAGGCCCGAACACTGAAGCTTTCTTT; CDR3aa: CATSRTGPNTEAFF; j_gene: TRBJ1-1; abundance: once; v_gene: TRBV24-1; d_gene: TRBD1
CDR3nt: TGTGCCAGCGTCCAAGTAGCGGGGGGGAAGGAAGAGACCCAGTACTTC; CDR3aa: CASVQVAGGKEETQYF; j_gene: TRBJ2-5; abundance: .; v_gene: TRBV5-8; d_gene: TRBD2
CDR3nt: TGTGCCAGCAGCCAAGTATGGGGACACCTGAACACTGAAGCTTTCTTT; CDR3aa: CASSQVWGHLNTEAFF; j_gene: TRBJ1-1; abundance: .; v_gene: TRBV3-1/TRBV3-2; d_gene: .
CDR3nt: TGTGCCAGCAGTTACCGGACAGGCGGCTACACCTTC; CDR3aa: CASSYRTGGYTF; j_gene: TRBJ1-2; abundance: .; v_gene: TRBV28; d_gene: TRBD1
CDR3nt: TGCGCCAGCAGCTTACAACAGGGGGCTGGTGAGCAGTTCTTC; CDR3aa: CASSLQQGAGEQFF; j_gene: TRBJ2-1; abundance: .; v_gene: TRBV5-1; d_gene: TRBD1
CDR3nt: TGTGCCAGTAGTATAGGCCTAGCGGGGTTAGGTGAGCAGTTCTTC; CDR3aa: CASSIGLAGLGEQFF; j_gene: TRBJ2-1; abundance: .; v_gene: TRBV19; d_gene: TRBD2
CDR3nt: TGCAGTGCTAGTTTTCAGGGGGGAGAGACCCAGTACTTC; CDR3aa: CSASFQGGETQYF; j_gene: TRBJ2-5; abundance: .; v_gene: TRBV20-1; d_gene: .
CDR3nt: TGTGCCAGTAGTCCAGAAGCCTATAATTCACCCCTCCACTTT; CDR3aa: CASSPEAYNSPLHF; j_gene: TRBJ1-6; abundance: once; v_gene: TRBV19; d_gene: .
CDR3nt: TGTGCCAGCAGCCCACACCCGGACAGCTACAATGAGCAGTTCTTC; CDR3aa: CASSPHPDSYNEQFF; j_gene: TRBJ2-1; abundance: .; v_gene: TRBV7-7; d_gene: .
CDR3nt: TGTGCCAGCAGTTATCAGGGAAAAGCCTACAATGAGCAGTTCTTC; CDR3aa: CASSYQGKAYNEQFF; j_gene: TRBJ2-1; abundance: .; v_gene: TRBV6-5; d_gene: .
CDR3nt: TGTGCCAGCAGTTCGGGCACAGAGACCCAGTACTTC; CDR3aa: CASSSGTETQYF; j_gene: TRBJ2-5; abundance: .; v_gene: TRBV6-5; d_gene: .
CDR3nt: TGTGCCAGCAGCTTACAGGGGGCAAACTCTGAAGCTTTCTTT; CDR3aa: CASSLQGANSEAFF; j_gene: TRBJ1-1; abundance: .; v_gene: TRBV7-9; d_gene: TRBD1
CDR3nt: TGTGCCACCAGTGGGAGGGACAGGGGGCTTAATGAGCAGTTCTTC; CDR3aa: CATSGRDRGLNEQFF; j_gene: TRBJ2-1; abundance: .; v_gene: TRBV24-1; d_gene: TRBD1
CDR3nt: TGTGCCAGCGATCAACTCCCGGGGACTGAAGCTTTCTTT; CDR3aa: CASDQLPGTEAFF; j_gene: TRBJ1-1; abundance: .; v_gene: TRBV7-9; d_gene: .